One sample yielded the 12 T cell receptor beta chains listed below, sequenced in a study of T cells in Graves' hyperthyroidism and ophthalmopathy. Amplified regions were TCR beta CDR3 sequences from RNA transcripts. TCR CDR3 regions were first amplified by RT-PCR with HTBI primers. TCRdb reprocessed the multiplex PCR reads with MiXCR, giving one entry per CDR3 protein. The sample yields about 600,000 distinct CDR3 sequences, 11% to 15% seen once. The source material was blood. The origin of the receptors is a woman between 18 and 29 years old with Graves' ophthalmopathy.

This clonotype was recorded at least ten times. This sequence joins TRBV20-1 and TRBJ2-5; TRBD2 might be the D (7 bases). The germline V gene has CDR1 DFQATT and CDR2 SNEGSKA (reference sequence). The V gene lost 0 bases and the J gene lost 1 base, with 21 bases spanning the gap. This CDR3 contains 18 residues. CDR3 region: CSARDLRGMGGGQETQYF. In nucleotides, the CDR3 is TGCAGTGCTAGAGATCTCAGGGGTATGGGAGGGGGCCAAGAGACCCAGTACTTC.

This clonotype was counted many times. The V call is TRBV28, the J call TRBJ2-6, with 7 positions matching TRBD1. The V and J ends lost 6 bases and 0 bases, in that order; junction bases with no gene match: 8. Germline V gene sequence: CDR1 MDHEN, CDR2 SYDVKM. This CDR3 is built from 17 residues. The CDR3 bases are TGTGCCAGCAGCTCTTCCCGGGACAGCTCTGGGGCCAACGTCCTGACTTTC. As protein: CASSSSRDSSGANVLTF.

This clonotype showed up many times. The CDR3 loop is CASSLYPDRGLNYGYTF. The CDR3 region has the DNA TGTGCCAGCAGTTTATATCCCGACAGGGGGCTAAACTATGGCTACACCTTC. V gene TRBV28 combines with J gene TRBJ1-2, with TRBD1 identical over 10 bases. Germline CDR1 is MDHEN and CDR2 is SYDVKM. CDR3 length: 17 amino acids. V gave up 1 base and J gave up 2 bases; unmatched junction bases: 7.

Many counts were recorded for this clonotype. CDR3 loop: CASSLPGTKQFF. In DNA form, the CDR3 reads TGTGCCAGCAGTTTACCCGGGACTAAGCAGTTCTTC. The chain uses TRBV28 and TRBJ2-1; TRBD2 matches at 7 bases. Germline values: CDR1 MDHEN, CDR2 SYDVKM. V dropped 2 bases and J dropped 11; count of bases not matched to a gene: 3. The CDR3 is 12 amino acids.

In its sample, this clonotype was seen many times. The chain couples TRBV20-1 to TRBJ1-2; tentatively, D is TRBD1 (6 bases). CDR3 size: 14 residues. V was trimmed by 2 bases and J by 3 bases, leaving 13 bases between them. Germline values: CDR1 DFQATT, CDR2 SNEGSKA (reference sequence). CDR3 in amino acids: CSARPDRWYYGYTF. CDR3 nucleotides: TGCAGTGCTAGACCCGACAGGTGGTACTATGGCTACACCTTC.

This clonotype appeared a single time. V and J are TRBV14 and TRBJ1-3, with 7 bases aligning to TRBD1. Germline trimming cut 2 bases from V and 0 bases from J; bases unmatched to any gene: 4. The CDR3 has 16 residues. From germline, CDR1 is SGHDN and CDR2 FVKESK. The DNA for the CDR3 is TGTGCCAGCAGCCAATCCGGACAGGTCTCTGGAAACACCATATATTTT. Protein: CASSQSGQVSGNTIYF.

This clonotype was seen many times. The chain is built from TRBV5-8 and TRBJ1-1; tentatively, D is TRBD1 (5 bases). This CDR3 contains 16 residues. CDR1 SGHTS and CDR2 YDEGEE come from the germline V gene. V was pared by 0 bases and J by 3 bases, with 15 bases between. Here the CDR3 DNA reads TGTGCCAGCAGCTTGGAGTCGCAGGGCTGGGACACTGAAGCTTTCTTT. It codes for CASSLESQGWDTEAFF.

Worth noting for this clonotype: A much larger clone sits a single nucleotide away, making a read error possible. The gene calls are TRBV9 and TRBJ2-7; TRBD2 might be the D (6 bases). V was pared by 0 bases and J by 5 bases, with 15 bases between. The germline gives CDR1 SGDLS, CDR2 YYNGEE. CDR3 length: 15 residues. The CDR3 sequence: CASSVGDSGTHEQYF. Here the CDR3 DNA reads TGTGCCAGCAGCGTAGGCGATAGCGGAACCCACGAGCAGTACTTC.

This clonotype was counted only a few times. The CDR3 DNA reads as TGTGCCAGCAGTCCTGACAGGGAGGTACTCGAGCAGTACTTC. Amino acids: CASSPDREVLEQYF. The rearrangement uses TRBV6-1 and TRBJ2-7; TRBD1 might be the D (7 bases). The V end was cut by 5 bases, the J end by 6 bases, with 17 bases between. CDR1 and CDR2 from the germline V gene are MNHNS and SASEGT. The CDR3 is made up of 14 amino acids.

At least ten counts were recorded for this clonotype. This chain links TRBV7-2 with TRBJ1-1; 10 bases align to TRBD1. This CDR3 is built from 19 residues. From germline, CDR1 is SGHTA and CDR2 FQGNSA. V lost 1 base to trimming and J lost 6 bases; unmatched junction nucleotides: 17. DNA of the CDR3: TGTGCCAGCAGCTTAGAGGGACAGGGGATCGGGGGTCCTTCGGCTGAAGCTTTCTTT. Amino acid sequence: CASSLEGQGIGGPSAEAFF.

Notes on this clonotype: A read error may be the cause here, since a much bigger clone is one base away. This chain uses TRBV28 with TRBJ1-2; perhaps TRBD1 as D (6 bases). The ends were cut back, 4 bases at V and 12 bases at J, with 21 bases in the middle. Germline V lookup: CDR1 MDHEN, CDR2 SYDVKM. The CDR3 is made up of 14 amino acids. The CDR3 sequence is CASSYPTGGRGHTF. CDR3 nucleotide sequence: TGTGCCAGCAGTTACCCAACCGGGGGCAGGGGCCACACCTTC.

This clonotype was recorded many times. J is TRBJ2-7 and V is TRBV3-1; 10 bases match TRBD1. The CDR3 sequence is 14 residues long. V shed 7 bases, J shed 2 bases, and the junction held 5 bases outside the gene matches. CDR1 LGHDT and CDR2 YNNKEL come from the germline V gene (reference sequence). The CDR3 coding sequence is TGTGCCAGCACCGGGACAGGGGTAGCCTACGAGCAGTACTTC. Its protein is CASTGTGVAYEQYF.